One and the same sample provided the 11 T cell receptor beta chains below, sequenced in a study of T cells in Graves' hyperthyroidism and ophthalmopathy. Using RNA transcripts as the source, TCR beta CDR3 regions were amplified. HTBI primers were used for first-round RT-PCR of the TCR CDR3. TCRdb re-derived calls from the multiplex PCR reads in MiXCR, one entry per CDR3 protein. Of about 640,000 distinct CDR3 sequences listed, approximately 15% are singletons. Sequenced material: blood. The receptors were sampled from a woman between 50 and 59 years old with Graves' ophthalmopathy.

This clonotype was seen at least ten times. The J gene is TRBJ2-5, the V gene TRBV6-6; a weak D match, TRBD1 (5 bases). The CDR3 length is 13 residues. Trimming removed 2 bases from V and 2 bases from J, with 6 bases in between. Germline lookup yields CDR1 MNHNY and CDR2 SVGAGI (reference sequence). CDR3 residues: CASSYTGQETQYF. CDR3 nucleotides: TGTGCCAGCAGTTACACAGGTCAAGAGACCCAGTACTTC.

This clonotype has only a few counts. This chain connects TRBV7-8 to TRBJ2-1; TRBD2 matches at 13 bases. Losses at the gene ends were 5 bases for V and 1 base for J; bases not matched to a gene: 8. Germline values: CDR1 SGHVS, CDR2 FQNEAQ. The CDR3 covers 18 residues. This CDR3 reads CASSTRLAGGPSYNEQFF. DNA for the CDR3: TGTGCCAGCAGCACACGACTAGCGGGAGGCCCGTCCTACAATGAGCAGTTCTTC.

This clonotype was seen more than once but under ten times. One end of the junction does not line up with germline, which may come from a read error. This sequence joins TRBV29-1 and TRBJ2-1; possibly TRBD2 for D (5 bases). Germline assignment: CDR1 SQVTM and CDR2 ANQGSEA. The CDR3 is 14 amino acids. The CDR3 spells CSVERTPSYDEQFF. The DNA of the CDR3 is TGCAGCGTTGAGAGGACCCCTAGCTACGATGAGCAGTTCTTC.

This clonotype appeared many times. The CDR3 protein is CASSLGGLADTDTQYF. The CDR3 DNA reads TGTGCCAGCAGCTTGGGGGGACTAGCGGACACAGATACGCAGTATTTT. The chain carries TRBV5-5 and TRBJ2-3; TRBD2 agrees at 11 bases. Germline V gene sequence: CDR1 SGHKS, CDR2 YYEKEE (reference sequence). Losses at the gene ends were 0 bases for V and 2 bases for J; bases not matched to a gene: 2. This CDR3 is 16 amino acids long.

V usage is TRBV24-1 and J usage is TRBJ2-1; D is possibly TRBD2 (5 bases). The germline V gene encodes CDR1 KGHDR and CDR2 SFDVKD. V was cut by 5 bases and J by 0 bases, with 7 bases left in between. CDR3 length: 14 amino acids. The CDR3 bases are TGTGCCACCAGTGTAGGGAGCTCCTACAATGAGCAGTTCTTC. Amino acids: CATSVGSSYNEQFF.

The chain joins TRBV5-6 to TRBJ2-3; tentative D call: TRBD2 (5 bases). The CDR3 is made up of 15 amino acids. CDR1 is SGHDT, CDR2 YYEEEE, per germline. V was cut by 4 bases and J by 5 bases, with 17 bases left in between. The CDR3 nucleotides read TGTGCCAGCAGCCTAAATACGGGATGGGAAGATACGCAGTATTTT. This sequence encodes CASSLNTGWEDTQYF.

The sample holds many counts of this clonotype. This chain connects TRBV6-2 or TRBV6-3 to TRBJ2-1; 14 bases line up with TRBD2. The CDR3 length is 15 residues. CDR1 is MNHEY, CDR2 SVGEGT, per germline. Trimming removed 6 bases from V and 6 bases from J; junction bases left unmatched: 4. CDR3 bases: TGTGCCAGCAGATGGGGGACTAGCGGGAGCAATGAGCAGTTCTTC. It is translated as CASRWGTSGSNEQFF.

This clonotype occurred a few times. The V and J genes are TRBV9 and TRBJ2-3; TRBD2 matches at 10 bases. This CDR3 has 17 residues. CDR1 and CDR2 from the germline V gene are SGDLS and YYNGEE. V shed 1 base and J 5 bases; nucleotides not matched to a gene: 10. CDR3 DNA sequence: TGTGCCAGCAGCGTAACTTCAGCGGGAGGGGTCGAAGATACGCAGTATTTT. Its translation is CASSVTSAGGVEDTQYF.

This clonotype has a handful of counts. This chain connects TRBV10-3 to TRBJ2-5; 9 bases align to TRBD2. V lost 10 bases to trimming and J lost 1 base; unmatched junction nucleotides: 4. The CDR3 has 13 amino acids. Germline CDR1 is ENHRY and CDR2 is SYGVKD. The CDR3 here is CATQREVQETQYF. The CDR3 DNA is TGTGCCACCCAGCGGGAGGTCCAAGAGACCCAGTACTTC.

The chain employs TRBV9 and TRBJ2-4, with D perhaps matching TRBD1 (5 bases). The germline gives CDR1 SGDLS, CDR2 YYNGEE. CDR3 size: 14 residues. The ends were cut back, 1 base at V and 11 bases at J, with 16 bases in the middle. CDR3 nucleotide sequence: TGTGCCAGCAGCGTACTCGACACCCAGGGCGTTCAGTACTTC. Encoded protein: CASSVLDTQGVQYF.

The CDR3 DNA reads as TGTGCCAGCTGGGACGCCGGGGGCTACGAGCAGTACTTC. Translated, it gives CASWDAGGYEQYF. This chain connects TRBV6-2 or TRBV6-3 to TRBJ2-7; D may be TRBD2 (6 bases). Trimming removed 8 bases from V and 3 bases from J, with 14 bases in between. Germline V gene data show CDR1 as MNHEY and CDR2 as SVGEGT. This CDR3 spans 13 amino acids.